Sequencing of this TCR beta chain was carried out in a study of OX40 agonist ivuxolimab in advanced cancers. Study as a whole: Clinicians treated patients with ivuxolimab, an agonistic anti-OX40 (CD134) antibody. The patients received ivuxolimab by intravenous route every 2 weeks at 0.01 to 10 mg/kg.

The assay was immunoSEQ multiplex PCR, and TCRdb's table has in-frame clones only and misses some. This table has 35,000 to 45,000 clones, roughly 86% appearing once. This CDR3 region has 13 residues. Germline V gene sequence: CDR1 MGHRA, CDR2 YSYEKL. Trimming stripped 8 bases from V and 5 bases from J, with 13 bases between. This sequence was found in an adult with an advanced solid tumor such as melanoma, head and neck, liver or kidney cancer. Material: CD4+ or CD8+ T cells sorted from blood, obtained in a trial of the OX40 agonist ivuxolimab. The gene calls are TRBV4-1 and TRBJ2-4; weak D call: TRBD1 (6 bases). CDR3 DNA sequence: TGCGCCAGCTTAGGGTCAGGGGAAAACATTCAGTACTTC. Its protein is CASLGSGENIQYF.